This paragraph reports one TCR beta chain. One junction end disagrees with the germline gene, perhaps due to a read error. The CDR3 has 14 residues. CDR1 is MDHEN and CDR2 is SYDVKM in the germline V gene. The sample is drawn from a study of blood T cell repertoires in COVID-19. Study context: COVID-19 samples collected from the United States, Italy and Spain covered acute and convalescent phases. From T cells, B-cell-depleted T cells, or PBMCs came the material, which was cDNA or gDNA.

Per the original data handling: Nucleated cell number was recorded as an estimate derived from reference gene primer amplification. Sequencing was performed with immunoSEQ multiplex PCR; in TCRdb, only in-frame clones are kept and a portion is missing. V, J and clone size were drawn from that table, and D and trimming were deduced from the DNA. The table records more than 150,000 clones, approximately 80% of them present only once. The chain combines TRBV28 with TRBJ2-5; 9 bases line up with TRBD1. The specimen sequenced was peripheral blood. The clonotype comes from a woman aged 60-70 years with acute or convalescent COVID-19. The DNA for the CDR3 is TGTGCCTGCAGGACAGGGGACTACCAAGAGACCCAGTACTTC. Translated, it gives CACRTGDYQETQYF.